Given below is one TCR beta chain in context. This sample was included in a study of spatial heterogeneity in lung cancer. Germline loops: CDR1 SGHRS, CDR2 YFSETQ. The CDR3 covers 14 residues. Trimming cost V 7 bases and J 2 bases, with 15 bases left between them. TCRdb recomputed calls from the 5' RACE reads with MiXCR, one row per CDR3 protein. Of about 100,000 distinct CDR3 sequences in the sample, less than 20% were seen once. Time point denoted: blood at routine non-recurrence follow-up after resection. The specimen comprised PBMCs, sampled at follow-up. This TCR derives from a male donor with early-stage non-small cell lung cancer. This chain uses TRBV5-1 with TRBJ2-5; D may be TRBD1 (6 bases). The CDR3 region has the DNA TGCGCCAGCGGTACAGGGAGTGGGCAAGAGACCCAGTACTTC. This gives the protein CASGTGSGQETQYF.